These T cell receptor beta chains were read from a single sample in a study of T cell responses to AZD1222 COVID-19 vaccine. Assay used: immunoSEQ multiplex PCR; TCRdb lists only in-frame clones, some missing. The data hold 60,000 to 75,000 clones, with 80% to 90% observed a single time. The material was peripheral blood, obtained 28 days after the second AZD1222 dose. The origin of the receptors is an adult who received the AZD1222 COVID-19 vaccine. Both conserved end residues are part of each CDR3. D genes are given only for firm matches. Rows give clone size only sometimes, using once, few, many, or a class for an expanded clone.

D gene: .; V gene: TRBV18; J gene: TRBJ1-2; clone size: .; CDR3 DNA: TGTGCCAGCTCACCGGGGGCGACAGCTCAGAATGGCTACACCTTC; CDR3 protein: CASSPGATAQNGYTF
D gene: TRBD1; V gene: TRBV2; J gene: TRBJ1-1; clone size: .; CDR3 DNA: TGTGCCAGCGGGGGGGACAGGGGGTCGGACACTGAAGCTTTCTTT; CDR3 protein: CASGGDRGSDTEAFF
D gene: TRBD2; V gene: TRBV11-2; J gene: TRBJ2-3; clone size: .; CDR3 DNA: TGTGCCAGCAGCTTCACTAGCGCCACAGATACGCAGTATTTT; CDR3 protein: CASSFTSATDTQYF
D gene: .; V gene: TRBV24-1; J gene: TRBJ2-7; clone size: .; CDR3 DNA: TGTGCCACCAGTGAAACAACTCCATCCTACGAGCAGTACTTC; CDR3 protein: CATSETTPSYEQYF
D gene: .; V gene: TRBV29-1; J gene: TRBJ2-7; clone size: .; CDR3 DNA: TGCAGCGTTGAATTAAATGACTACGAGCAGTACTTC; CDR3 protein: CSVELNDYEQYF
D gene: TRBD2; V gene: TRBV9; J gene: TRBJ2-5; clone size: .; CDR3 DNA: TGTGCCAGCAGCCCGGGGGGAGGCGGAGAGACCCAGTACTTC; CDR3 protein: CASSPGGGGETQYF
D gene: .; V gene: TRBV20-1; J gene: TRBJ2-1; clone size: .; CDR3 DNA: TGCAGTGCTAGTTGGGCTAATACGGGCAATGAGCAGTTCTTC; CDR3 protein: CSASWANTGNEQFF
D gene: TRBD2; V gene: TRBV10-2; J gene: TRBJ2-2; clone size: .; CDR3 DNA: TGCGCCAGCAGTGAGTTGGGGACTAGCGGGAGAAGTGTCACCGGGGAGCTGTTTTTT; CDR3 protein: CASSELGTSGRSVTGELFF
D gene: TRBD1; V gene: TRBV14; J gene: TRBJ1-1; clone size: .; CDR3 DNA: TGTGCCAGCAGTCGTCAGGGGGCGAGTCTAGTGAACACTGAAGCTTTCTTT; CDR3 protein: CASSRQGASLVNTEAFF
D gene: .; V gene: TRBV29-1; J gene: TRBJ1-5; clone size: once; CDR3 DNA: TGCAGCGTGGGCGACAGGAATAGCAATCAGCCCCAGCATTTT; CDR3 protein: CSVGDRNSNQPQHF
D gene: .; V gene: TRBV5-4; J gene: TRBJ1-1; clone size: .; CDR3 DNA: TGTGCCAGCAGCTCTCAGGGGTGGTACACTGAAGCTTTCTTT; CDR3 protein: CASSSQGWYTEAFF
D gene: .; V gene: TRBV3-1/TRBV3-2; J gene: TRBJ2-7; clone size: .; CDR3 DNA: TGTGCCAGCAGCCGAGAGCGAGACTACGAGCAGTACTTC; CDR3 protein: CASSRERDYEQYF
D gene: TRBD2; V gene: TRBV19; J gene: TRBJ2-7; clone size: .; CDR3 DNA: TGTGCCAGTAGTATAGCAGCGGGAGGCGGGTACGAGCAGTACTTC; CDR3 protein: CASSIAAGGGYEQYF
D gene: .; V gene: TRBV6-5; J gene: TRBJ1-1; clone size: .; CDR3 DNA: TGTGCCAGCAGTTACTTGGGGTCGACCACTGAAGCTTTCTTT; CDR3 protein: CASSYLGSTTEAFF
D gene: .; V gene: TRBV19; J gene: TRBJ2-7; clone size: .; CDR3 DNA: TGTGCCAGTAGTTTTGGGGGGCATCTCTACGAGCAGTACTTC; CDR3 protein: CASSFGGHLYEQYF
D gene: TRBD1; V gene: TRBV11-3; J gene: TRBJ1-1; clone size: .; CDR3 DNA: TGTGCCAGCAGCCAGGACAGGGGGGGTACTGAAGCTTTCTTT; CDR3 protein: CASSQDRGGTEAFF
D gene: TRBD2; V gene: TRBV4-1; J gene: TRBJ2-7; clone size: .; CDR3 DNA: TGCGCCAGCAGCCCAAGGACTAGCGGGAGCGACGAGCAGTACTTC; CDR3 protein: CASSPRTSGSDEQYF
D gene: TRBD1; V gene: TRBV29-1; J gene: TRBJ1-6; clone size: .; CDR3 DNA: TGCAGCACCCTGACAGGGACAGATAATTCACCCCTCCACTTT; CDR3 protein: CSTLTGTDNSPLHF
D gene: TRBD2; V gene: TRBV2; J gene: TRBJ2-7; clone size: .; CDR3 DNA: TGTGCCAGCAGTGATCCCCCTAGCGGGAGAGTTTGGGAGCAGTACTTC; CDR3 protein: CASSDPPSGRVWEQYF
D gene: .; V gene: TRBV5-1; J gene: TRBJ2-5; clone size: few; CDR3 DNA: TGCGCCAGCAGCTTGGCTCAAGAGACCCAGTACTTC; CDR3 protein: CASSLAQETQYF
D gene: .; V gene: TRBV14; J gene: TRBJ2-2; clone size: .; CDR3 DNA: TGTGCCAGCAGCCCCCATAGGAGCTCCGGGGAGCTGTTTTTT; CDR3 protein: CASSPHRSSGELFF
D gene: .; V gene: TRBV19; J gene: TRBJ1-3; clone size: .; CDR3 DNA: TGTGCCAGTAGTAAAAAGGGTTATGGAAACACCATATATTTT; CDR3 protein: CASSKKGYGNTIYF
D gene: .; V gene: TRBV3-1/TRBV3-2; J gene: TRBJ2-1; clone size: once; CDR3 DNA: TGTGCCAGCAGCCAAGATATATGGGACAATGAGCAGTTCTTC; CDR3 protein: CASSQDIWDNEQFF
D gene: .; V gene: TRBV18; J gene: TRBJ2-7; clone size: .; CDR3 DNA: TGTGCCAGCTCACCACGGCGGGAAGTCTACGAGCAGTACTTC; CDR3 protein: CASSPRREVYEQYF